Described below is a single T cell receptor (beta chain) sequence and its context. Its specificity is not known. The CDR3 runs to 15 residues. The V segment lost 5 bases and the J segment 2 bases; nucleotides outside the gene matches: 6. Germline-derived CDR1 and CDR2 are SGDLS and YYNGEE. PCR primers comprised 60 Vbeta and 13 Jbeta primers. Using immunoSEQ multiplex PCR, the repertoire was profiled, and TCRdb retains in-frame clones only, with some absent. The sample contains some 150,000 clones, roughly 80% of which appear only once. The data belong to a study of cytomegalovirus exposure and HLA in healthy donors. General observations from the study: Diagnosis of cytomegalovirus status made by the classifier reportedly showed high specificity and sensitivity.

V and J are TRBV9 and TRBJ2-3, with TRBD2 matching over 9 bases. Material for sequencing was PBMCs. The clonotype originates from a man aged 40-49 years in good health and CMV-seronegative. CDR3 sequence (DNA): TGTGCCAGCAGTGGCACTAGCGGGCTCACAGATACGCAGTATTTT. Translation gives CASSGTSGLTDTQYF.